The 11 T cell receptor beta chains below were found in one sample sequenced in a study of neoadjuvant anti-PD-1 for oral cavity cancer. The assay was immunoSEQ multiplex PCR, and TCRdb's table has in-frame clones only and misses some. The sample shows about 14,000 clones, around 70% of them seen only once. Material: PBMCs, obtained before nivolumab (anti-PD-1) treatment. The receptors were gathered from a person between 40 and 85 years old with oral cavity squamous cell carcinoma.

The genes are TRBV27 and TRBJ2-1, with D perhaps matching TRBD1 (6 bases). Germline V gives CDR1 MNHEY, CDR2 SMNVEV (reference sequence). The CDR3 is 16 amino acids. V was shortened by 5 bases and J by 0 bases, with 14 bases between the two germline ends. The CDR3 sequence is CASSPRTAFSYNEQFF. CDR3 in DNA: TGTGCCAGCAGTCCCCGGACAGCCTTCTCCTACAATGAGCAGTTCTTC.

The gene calls are TRBV14 and TRBJ1-1; a weak D match, TRBD1 (6 bases). The CDR3 consists of 14 residues. With 4 bases removed from V and 5 bases from J, the gap between germline ends came to 14 bases. Germline-derived CDR1 and CDR2 are SGHDN and FVKESK. The CDR3 sequence: CASSRGTQGTEAFF. CDR3 nucleotide sequence: TGTGCCAGCAGCCGAGGGACCCAGGGGACTGAAGCTTTCTTT.

The chain combines TRBV19 with TRBJ1-1; 7 positions match TRBD1. V was pared by 4 bases and J by 1 base, with 6 bases of the junction left unmatched. The CDR3 runs to 15 residues. CDR1 and CDR2 from the germline V gene are LNHDA and SQIVND (reference sequence). The CDR3, as DNA: TGTGCCAGTAGTACCGCGACAGGGAGGAACACTGAAGCTTTCTTT. Its translation: CASSTATGRNTEAFF.

The genes are TRBV29-1 and TRBJ2-7; TRBD1 agrees at 7 bases. Trimming cost V 3 bases and J 5 bases; bases outside gene matches: 13. The CDR3 extends over 15 amino acids. Looked up from germline, CDR1 is SQVTM and CDR2 is ANQGSEA. This CDR3 reads CSVDIGSGGLDEQYF. CDR3 DNA sequence: TGCAGCGTTGATATAGGCTCAGGGGGTTTGGACGAGCAGTACTTC.

This chain uses TRBV11-2 with TRBJ2-5, with 7 bases matching TRBD2. This CDR3 region has 15 residues. Germline V gives CDR1 SGHAT, CDR2 FQNNGV. Trimming at V came to 2 bases and at J to 1 base, leaving 4 bases not matched to a gene. The CDR3, as DNA: TGTGCCAGCAGCTTAACTTGGGGGGGCCAAGAGACCCAGTACTTC. This sequence encodes CASSLTWGGQETQYF.

The chain links TRBV15 to TRBJ1-4, with D hard to call. Trimming cost V 0 bases and J 8 bases, with 16 bases left between them. The CDR3 is 16 amino acids. Germline V gene sequence: CDR1 LNHNV, CDR2 YYDKDF (reference sequence). The CDR3 sequence is CATSRDRAAVGEKLFF. CDR3 DNA sequence: TGTGCCACCAGCAGAGATCGGGCAGCCGTTGGCGAAAAACTGTTTTTT.

This clone counts as medium-sized. The J gene is TRBJ2-3, the V gene TRBV6-6, with D tentatively TRBD1 or TRBD2 (6 bases each). The germline V and J ends were trimmed by 10 bases and 0 bases, with 14 bases remaining between them. The CDR3 length is 14 residues. Germline loops: CDR1 MNHNY, CDR2 SVGAGI (reference sequence). CDR3 amino acids: CATRSGASTDTQYF. In DNA form, the CDR3 reads TGTGCCACCCGATCGGGGGCTAGCACAGATACGCAGTATTTT.

This clone occurred a few times. The chain is built from TRBV9 and TRBJ1-6, with a possible D match to TRBD1 (5 bases). The V gene lost 4 bases and the J gene lost 7 bases, with 15 bases spanning the gap. The CDR3 contains 15 residues. The V gene's germline CDR1 is SGDLS and CDR2 YYNGEE. The CDR3 spells CASSRGSGQNSPLHF. DNA of the CDR3: TGTGCCAGCAGCCGGGGGAGCGGGCAGAATTCACCCCTCCACTTT.

This clone was found a few times. The chain's CDR3 is CASTSGTVGFGSNQPQHF. The CDR3 region has the DNA TGTGCCAGTACCTCCGGGACAGTGGGCTTCGGGAGCAATCAGCCCCAGCATTTT. The rearrangement uses TRBV19 and TRBJ1-5, with 7 bases aligning to TRBD1. The CDR3 sequence is 18 residues long. V lost 7 bases and J lost 1; bases outside the gene matches: 16. Germline loops: CDR1 LNHDA, CDR2 SQIVND (reference sequence).

This chain connects TRBV10-2 to TRBJ1-5; a possible D gene is TRBD1 (5 bases). The V gene's germline CDR1 is WSHSY and CDR2 SAAADI. Trimming removed 5 bases at V and 3 bases at J, with 11 bases between. This CDR3 is built from 14 residues. The CDR3 nucleotides are TGCGCCAGCAGTTGGGCAGGGAACAATCAGCCCCAGCATTTT. As protein: CASSWAGNNQPQHF.

A single count supports this clone. The V gene is TRBV15, the J gene TRBJ2-6, with a possible D match to TRBD1 (5 bases). The germline V gene has CDR1 LNHNV and CDR2 YYDKDF (reference sequence). V was trimmed by 5 bases and J by 0 bases, leaving 14 bases between them. This CDR3 spans 17 amino acids. This CDR3 is CATSRRQPSSGANVLTF. As DNA, the CDR3 is TGTGCCACCAGCCGCCGACAGCCGAGCTCTGGGGCCAACGTCCTGACTTTC.